These 24 T cell receptor beta chains were all obtained from the same sample, sequenced in a study of long-term antiretroviral therapy in people with HIV. Version v3.0 of the immunoSEQ assay was performed at survey level. TCRdb's table, derived via immunoSEQ multiplex PCR, lists solely in-frame clones and lacks some. Among about 34,000 clones listed, about 88% were seen once. This specimen was unsorted PBMCs, taken 2.8 years before starting antiretroviral therapy. These receptors came from a woman in her twenties or thirties with HIV.

V gene TRBV19 combines with J gene TRBJ2-1, with D perhaps matching TRBD2 (5 bases). Germline values: CDR1 LNHDA, CDR2 SQIVND (reference sequence). The CDR3 extends over 16 amino acids. The ends were cut back, 1 base at V and 4 bases at J, with 14 bases in the middle. CDR3 bases: TGTGCCAGTAGTATAGTCGGACTCCCAACTTACAATGAGCAGTTCTTC. Translating gives CASSIVGLPTYNEQFF.

This clone was observed a single time. The chain recombines TRBV10-3 with TRBJ1-1; D may be TRBD1 (6 bases). The CDR3 is 12 amino acids. V lost 8 bases and J lost 13, with 20 bases in between. Germline V lookup: CDR1 ENHRY, CDR2 SYGVKD. The CDR3 sequence: CAILCGQQSDFF. DNA for the CDR3: TGTGCCATCCTTTGCGGACAGCAGTCGGATTTCTTT.

The chain joins TRBV5-6 to TRBJ2-2; D assignment may be TRBD1 or TRBD2 (5 bases each). Germline V gene sequence: CDR1 SGHDT, CDR2 YYEEEE. The CDR3 has 14 amino acids. V was clipped by 4 bases and J by 3 bases, with 10 bases between them. The CDR3 loop reads CASSTGQDTGELFF. The CDR3 DNA is TGTGCCAGCAGCACGGGGCAAGACACCGGGGAGCTGTTTTTT.

This chain uses TRBV5-8 with TRBJ1-6; D unresolved. The CDR3 is 20 amino acids. V lost 4 bases to trimming and J lost 9 bases, with 32 bases between them. Per the germline V gene, CDR1 is SGHTS and CDR2 is YDEGEE. The CDR3 nucleotides read TGTGCCAGCAGCGGTGCCGGGAGCCGATCGGGGTCAGTCGGTGGTTCACCCCTCCACTTT. Its protein product is CASSGAGSRSGSVGGSPLHF.

The chain is built from TRBV20-1 and TRBJ2-1; no clear D gene. Germline V gene data show CDR1 as DFQATT and CDR2 as SNEGSKA (reference sequence). V dropped 5 bases and J dropped 9 bases, with 11 bases sitting between them. The CDR3 sequence is 11 residues long. The CDR3 bases are TGCAGTGCTTTTGTATCGCCTGAGCAGTTCTTC. Its translation: CSAFVSPEQFF.

The chain carries TRBV4-1 and TRBJ1-1, with D possibly being TRBD1 (6 bases). The germline V gene has CDR1 MGHRA and CDR2 YSYEKL. V was pared by 4 bases and J by 4 bases, with 19 bases between. The CDR3 totals 16 residues. In DNA form, the CDR3 reads TGCGCCAGCAGCCTTAGTAGAGTTCTAGGGGGCACTGAAGCTTTCTTT. Its protein is CASSLSRVLGGTEAFF.

This chain joins TRBV5-6 and TRBJ2-7; D might be TRBD1 (6 bases). Germline V CDR1 and CDR2: SGHDT, YYEEEE. With 6 bases removed from V and 6 bases from J, the gap between germline ends came to 13 bases. The CDR3 extends over 12 amino acids. CDR3: CASNAGVGEQYF. Here the CDR3 DNA reads TGTGCCAGCAACGCAGGGGTAGGCGAGCAGTACTTC.

The gene calls are TRBV5-4 and TRBJ2-3; D is unclear. This CDR3 has 14 residues. V was cut by 4 bases and J by 2 bases, with 11 bases left in between. The germline V gene has CDR1 SGHNT and CDR2 YYREEE (reference sequence). The CDR3 nucleotides are TGTGCCAGCAGCGCCGTGGGCGCCACAGATACGCAGTATTTT. Translating it yields CASSAVGATDTQYF.

This clone has just one count. The V call is TRBV27, the J call TRBJ1-1; 7 bases are a match to TRBD1. This CDR3 has 13 residues. The germline CDR1 and CDR2 sequences are MNHEY and SMNVEV (reference sequence). J lost 0 bases, V lost 7 bases, and 2 bases had no gene match. CDR3 in amino acids: CASTTGVNTEAFF. Here the CDR3 DNA reads TGTGCCAGCACTACAGGGGTGAACACTGAAGCTTTCTTT.

V and J are TRBV9 and TRBJ1-2; D is unclear. Trimming removed 0 bases at V and 5 bases at J, with 17 bases between. The CDR3 is made up of 16 amino acids. Per germline, CDR1 SGDLS and CDR2 YYNGEE. The CDR3 DNA reads TGTGCCAGCAGCGTAGGACGGATGCCGGACCCTTATGGCTACACCTTC. Protein product: CASSVGRMPDPYGYTF.

This clone was detected once. This chain links TRBV7-8 with TRBJ1-2, with TRBD1 matching 7 bases. The germline CDR1 and CDR2 sequences are SGHVS and FQNEAQ. V shed 5 bases and J 8 bases; nucleotides not matched to a gene: 11. This CDR3 has 14 residues. CDR3 sequence (DNA): TGTGCCAGCAGCAAATCCAGGGGGATGGGCGGCTACACCTTC. It codes for CASSKSRGMGGYTF.

The rearrangement joins TRBV23-1 to TRBJ2-7; no clear D. TRBV23-1 is recorded as an ORF, its role being uncertain. This CDR3 comprises 12 residues. V was shortened by 3 bases and J by 2 bases, with 5 bases between the two germline ends. CDR3 sequence reads: CASSQATYEQYF. The CDR3, as DNA: TGCGCCAGCAGTCAGGCAACCTACGAGCAGTACTTC.

The chain couples TRBV6-1 to TRBJ1-1; 7 bases are shared with TRBD1. This CDR3 has 13 amino acids. Germline CDR1 reads MNHNS; CDR2 reads SASEGT. The V gene end was trimmed by 8 bases and the J gene end by 1 base; junction bases not matched to a gene: 4. CDR3 sequence (DNA): TGTGCCAGCGGAGACAGGGAGAACACTGAAGCTTTCTTT. Encoded protein: CASGDRENTEAFF.

V usage is TRBV6-5 and J usage is TRBJ2-1; possible D gene TRBD1, 6 bases. The CDR3 covers 15 residues. Germline loops: CDR1 MNHEY, CDR2 SVGAGI. V shed 7 bases and J shed 14 bases, with 27 bases lying between them. CDR3 nucleotides: TGTGCCAGCATTCAACCGGGACACGAAAACTTCAGGGAGTTCTTC. It specifies CASIQPGHENFREFF.

The chain employs TRBV6-1 and TRBJ1-6; TRBD1 matches 12 bases. The V gene end was trimmed by 2 bases and the J gene end by 9 bases; junction bases not matched to a gene: 2. CDR3 length equals 15 residues. Germline CDR1 and CDR2: MNHNS and SASEGT. The CDR3 DNA sequence: TGTGCCAGCAGTGAACCGGGACAGGGGGCTTCACCCCTCCACTTT. This sequence encodes CASSEPGQGASPLHF.

The chain links TRBV7-8 to TRBJ2-2, with D maybe TRBD1 (6 bases). CDR1 and CDR2 (germline): SGHVS, FQNEAQ. The ends were cut back, 2 bases at V and 3 bases at J, with 13 bases in the middle. The CDR3 totals 16 residues. The CDR3 DNA reads TGTGCCAGCAGCTTAAGGGCAGGGGCGTACACCGGGGAGCTGTTTTTT. This codes for CASSLRAGAYTGELFF.

The V gene is TRBV19, the J gene TRBJ1-5; 9 nucleotides line up with TRBD1. After removal of 3 bases from V and 7 bases from J, the junction contained 10 bases not matched to a gene. The germline V gene has CDR1 LNHDA and CDR2 SQIVND (reference sequence). The CDR3 totals 16 residues. CDR3 nucleotide sequence: TGTGCCAGTAGTATGAGCCCGGGACAGGGATGGCAGCCCCAGCATTTT. This encodes CASSMSPGQGWQPQHF.

This clone was detected only a few times. This rearrangement joins TRBV2 to TRBJ1-2; D call uncertain. The germline V and J ends were trimmed by 8 bases and 6 bases, with 7 bases remaining between them. The CDR3 contains 10 residues. The V gene's germline CDR1 is SNHLY and CDR2 FYNNEI. CDR3 region: CASHRDGYTF. CDR3 DNA sequence: TGTGCCAGCCACCGGGATGGCTACACCTTC.

The V gene is TRBV9, the J gene TRBJ1-3; D may be TRBD1 (6 bases). Looked up from germline, CDR1 is SGDLS and CDR2 is YYNGEE. The CDR3 runs to 18 residues. Trimming left V 3 bases short and J 0 bases short, with 19 bases between. CDR3 in DNA: TGTGCCAGCAGCGCAGGTCACTCGTGGGGGCTCTCTGGAAACACCATATATTTT. Its translation is CASSAGHSWGLSGNTIYF. Supplemented by reference TRBV9 and TRBJ1-3, the full variable domain reads DSGVTQTPKHLITATGQRVTLRCSPRSGDLSVYWYQQSLDQGLQFLIQYYNGEERAKGNILERFSAQQFPDLHSELNLSSLELGDSALYFCASSAGHSWGLSGNTIYFGEGSWLTVV.

The V and J genes are TRBV9 and TRBJ1-1; D not resolved. Germline values: CDR1 SGDLS, CDR2 YYNGEE. V lost 1 base to trimming and J lost 1 base, with 8 bases between them. The CDR3 extends over 14 amino acids. The DNA of the CDR3 is TGTGCCAGCAGCGTATGGGGAGGGAACACTGAAGCTTTCTTT. This translates into CASSVWGGNTEAFF.

The chain is built from TRBV2 and TRBJ1-1; no definite D call. V was clipped by 5 bases and J by 0 bases, with 4 bases between them. Per the germline V gene, CDR1 is SNHLY and CDR2 is FYNNEI. The CDR3 extends over 12 amino acids. CDR3: CASSRMNTEAFF. Written as DNA, the CDR3 is TGTGCCAGCAGTAGGATGAACACTGAAGCTTTCTTT.

This clone was seen just once. The rearrangement joins TRBV9 to TRBJ1-6; maybe TRBD1 (6 bases). The germline gives CDR1 SGDLS, CDR2 YYNGEE. V lost 3 bases to trimming and J lost 9 bases, with 13 bases between them. This CDR3 is 14 amino acids long. CDR3 in DNA: TGTGCCAGCAGCGGGAGAGGGGGGAGTTCACCCCTCCACTTT. Translation gives CASSGRGGSSPLHF.

V is TRBV5-8 and J is TRBJ2-6; the D gene is possibly TRBD2 (5 bases). CDR1 is SGHTS, CDR2 YDEGEE, per germline. The CDR3 has 16 residues. The V gene lost 0 bases and the J gene lost 3 bases, with 10 bases spanning the gap. The CDR3 sequence: CASSLARRFGANVLTF. CDR3 bases: TGTGCCAGCAGCTTGGCCAGGAGGTTTGGGGCCAACGTCCTGACTTTC.

This chain joins TRBV6-5 and TRBJ1-2, with D tentatively TRBD1 (6 bases). This CDR3 spans 14 amino acids. Deletions cut 0 bases from V and 8 bases from J, with 13 bases between. CDR1 is MNHEY, CDR2 SVGAGI, per germline. CDR3 DNA: TGTGCCAGCAGTTACTCGAAAGGACAGCGCGGCTACACCTTC. The encoded protein is CASSYSKGQRGYTF.